A single sample gave rise to the 9 T cell receptor beta chains below, sequenced in a study of CD8+CD57+ T cells in acquired aplastic anemia (dated by TCRdb to 2016 to 2018). Reads for this sample came from an Illumina HiSeq 2000. Genomic DNA was used as template for profiling of TCR beta VDJ combinations and CDR3 sequences. Clones were called with MiXCR by TCRdb after fastp trimmed the public reads at Q25, and only in-frame beta chains were retained. CDR3 protein sequences are deduplicated, and each keeps its most common genes and DNA. Present in this sample are approximately 200,000 distinct CDR3 sequences, around 59% of which were seen just once. About 16% of the sample goes to the ten largest clones. The specimen was sorted CD4+, CD8+, or CD8+CD57+ T cells (not recorded which) from PBMCs. All receptors come from a human donor in good health, serving as a control.

This clonotype was recorded many times. V and J are TRBV7-3 and TRBJ2-3, with a tentative D call TRBD2 (7 bases). Germline assignment: CDR1 SGHTA and CDR2 FQGTGA. V lost 6 bases, J lost 4 bases, and 20 bases lay in between. The CDR3 loop spans 16 amino acids. CDR3: CASSPEGGRLPDTQYF. CDR3 sequence (DNA): TGTGCCAGCAGTCCGGAGGGGGGGCGCTTACCAGATACGCAGTATTTT.

V usage is TRBV19 and J usage is TRBJ2-1; 8 bases line up with TRBD2. Germline CDR1 and CDR2: LNHDA and SQIVND (reference sequence). The junction had 12 bases not matched to a gene; V was cut back by 7 bases and J by 7 bases. This CDR3 has 15 amino acids. CDR3 amino acids: CASNRSGRGPNEQFF. The CDR3 nucleotides read TGTGCCAGTAATCGCAGCGGGAGAGGGCCTAATGAGCAGTTCTTC.

The chain combines TRBV7-8 with TRBJ2-7; 13 bases agree with TRBD2. Germline V gene lookup returns CDR1 SGHVS and CDR2 FQNEAQ. The CDR3 spans 15 residues. J gave up 1 base and V 6 bases, and 3 bases lay outside the gene matches. The CDR3 loop reads CASRRGLAGSYEQYF. CDR3 bases: TGTGCCAGCAGAAGGGGACTAGCGGGGTCCTACGAGCAGTACTTC.

V is TRBV29-1 and J is TRBJ2-5; 7 bases align to TRBD2. This CDR3 contains 16 residues. CDR1 is SQVTM, CDR2 ANQGSEA, per germline. J was trimmed by 7 bases and V by 3 bases; bases with no gene match: 17. CDR3 nucleotides: TGCAGCGTTGATCGACTAGCCAATCCCGTTGGAGGGACCCAGTACTTC. Translating gives CSVDRLANPVGGTQYF.

About this clonotype: A much larger clone lies one base from this, so it may be a read error. The chain recombines TRBV7-3 with TRBJ2-7; 9 bases fit TRBD1. The V and J ends lost 0 bases and 5 bases, in that order; junction bases with no gene match: 2. Germline CDR1 is SGHTA and CDR2 is FQGTGA. The CDR3 is made up of 14 amino acids. In DNA, the CDR3 is TGTGCCAGCAGCTTAACGGGACAGGGCCACGAGCAGTACTTC. This sequence encodes CASSLTGQGHEQYF. The full variable domain, with the rest looked up from reference TRBV7-3 and TRBJ2-7, is GAGVSQTPSNKVTEKGKYVELRCDPISGHTALYWYRQSLGQGPEFLIYFQGTGAADDSGLPNDRFFAVRPEGSVSTLKIQRTERGDSAVYLCASSLTGQGHEQYFGPGTRLTVT.

This clonotype came up many times. The V gene is TRBV19, the J gene TRBJ1-2, with 8 bases lining up with TRBD1. Looked up from germline, CDR1 is LNHDA and CDR2 is SQIVND (reference sequence). The CDR3 is 14 amino acids. The J segment lost 4 bases and the V segment lost 3 bases, leaving 4 bases of the junction unmatched. CDR3 protein: CASSIGTGLYGYTF. As DNA, the CDR3 is TGTGCCAGTAGTATCGGGACAGGACTCTATGGCTACACCTTC.

The chain combines TRBV12-3 or TRBV12-4 with TRBJ1-4; 12 bases are shared with TRBD1. The CDR3 length is 18 residues. Unmatched junction bases numbered 15, after V lost 5 bases and J lost 8 bases. The CDR3 region is CASSPIGTGGGQSEKLFF. CDR3 nucleotides: TGTGCCAGCAGTCCCATCGGGACAGGGGGCGGACAGAGCGAAAAACTGTTTTTT.

V gene TRBV9 combines with J gene TRBJ2-5; D gene ambiguous. CDR1 and CDR2 (germline): SGDLS, YYNGEE. The CDR3 contains 12 residues. Trimming took 4 bases from V and 5 from J, leaving 9 bases between them. The CDR3, as DNA: TGTGCCAGCAGCAGGGTTGGGGAGACCCAGTACTTC. This translates into CASSRVGETQYF.

The rearrangement uses TRBV15 and TRBJ1-5; perhaps TRBD1 as D (6 bases). The CDR3 runs to 16 residues. Germline assignment: CDR1 LNHNV and CDR2 YYDKDF (reference sequence). Between the trimmed V and J ends, which lost 3 bases and 3 bases, there was a span of 15 bases. The CDR3 region is CATSSQGREYNQPQHF. CDR3 nucleotide sequence: TGTGCCACCAGCAGTCAGGGGAGGGAATACAATCAGCCCCAGCATTTT.